The 10 T cell receptor beta chains presented below share a single source sample, sequenced in a study of T cell responses to AZD1222 COVID-19 vaccine. Measured with immunoSEQ multiplex PCR; TCRdb has only the in-frame clones, and not every one. The data show 150,000 or so clones, just over 90% seen once. Here the sequenced sample was peripheral blood, taken on day 0 of AZD1222 vaccination. These receptors originate from an adult in good health.

The V call is TRBV11-2, the J call TRBJ1-4, with D perhaps TRBD1 (6 bases). CDR1 and CDR2 from the germline V gene are SGHAT and FQNNGV. The germline V and J ends were trimmed by 2 bases and 0 bases, with 7 bases remaining between them. The CDR3 spans 15 residues. The CDR3 protein is CASSLQGTTNEKLFF. The CDR3 DNA follows: TGTGCCAGCAGCTTACAGGGGACAACTAATGAAAAACTGTTTTTT.

The J gene is TRBJ2-2, the V gene TRBV25-1, with a weak D call TRBD2 (6 bases). Germline V CDR1 and CDR2: MGHDK, SYGVNS. The CDR3 covers 15 residues. V lost 3 bases and J 1 base, leaving 9 bases between the germline ends. This chain's CDR3 is CASSDAGLNTGELFF. The CDR3 coding sequence is TGTGCCAGCAGTGATGCGGGACTGAACACCGGGGAGCTGTTTTTT.

V gene TRBV7-2 combines with J gene TRBJ2-2; the match to TRBD2 covers 11 bases. V shed 5 bases, J shed 2 bases, and the junction held 10 bases outside the gene matches. The CDR3 covers 18 residues. Germline V gene sequence: CDR1 SGHTA, CDR2 FQGNSA. CDR3 sequence reads: CASSARPSGGSNTGELFF. CDR3 DNA sequence: TGTGCCAGCAGCGCCCGTCCTAGCGGGGGGAGCAACACCGGGGAGCTGTTTTTT.

The chain employs TRBV27 and TRBJ1-4; 7 positions match TRBD1. Unmatched junction bases numbered 3, after V lost 5 bases and J lost 3 bases. The germline gives CDR1 MNHEY, CDR2 SMNVEV (reference sequence). The CDR3 totals 14 residues. DNA of the CDR3: TGTGCCAGCAGTCGACAGGGACCTAATGAAAAACTGTTTTTT. This translates into CASSRQGPNEKLFF.

The J gene is TRBJ1-5, the V gene TRBV3-1 (or the pseudogene TRBV3-2), with TRBD1 identical over 8 bases. The germline CDR1 and CDR2 sequences are LGHDT and YNNKEL (reference sequence). The length of the CDR3 is 14 residues. J was trimmed by 11 bases and V by 5 bases; bases with no gene match: 11. CDR3 nucleotide sequence: TGTGCCAGCAGCAATGGACAGGGCCTCATGGCCCAGCATTTT. Protein sequence: CASSNGQGLMAQHF.

CDR3 DNA sequence: TGTGCCAGCAGCTTGGGTCTAGGGGGATTTGAGCAGTTCTTC. Translation: CASSLGLGGFEQFF. The rearrangement links TRBV11-1 to TRBJ2-1, with D possibly being TRBD1 (6 bases). The CDR3 totals 14 residues. Trimming left V 3 bases short and J 9 bases short, with 15 bases between. The germline gives CDR1 SGHAT, CDR2 FQDESV (reference sequence).

The gene calls are TRBV5-4 and TRBJ2-7; 8 bases map to TRBD1. Germline V lookup: CDR1 SGHNT, CDR2 YYREEE (reference sequence). V shed 0 bases, J shed 2 bases, and the junction held 1 base outside the gene matches. This CDR3 has 14 amino acids. The CDR3 DNA reads TGTGCCAGCAGCTTGGGGACAGGGACCTACGAGCAGTACTTC. Protein: CASSLGTGTYEQYF.

This sequence joins TRBV2 and TRBJ1-5; D call uncertain. V was cut by 1 base and J by 6 bases, with 4 bases left in between. The CDR3 is 12 amino acids. The V gene's germline CDR1 is SNHLY and CDR2 FYNNEI. The CDR3 loop is CASSEDRQPQHF. DNA for the CDR3: TGTGCCAGCAGTGAAGATCGTCAGCCCCAGCATTTT.

This sequence joins TRBV30 and TRBJ2-1, with D perhaps matching TRBD2 (8 bases). The V and J ends lost 8 bases and 10 bases respectively, with 33 bases between them. Germline V gives CDR1 GTSNPN, CDR2 SVGIG (reference sequence). The CDR3 sequence is 17 residues long. The CDR3 loop is CALTLGHRVAGTVEQFF. The CDR3 bases are TGTGCCCTAACCCTCGGGCACCGAGTAGCGGGGACAGTCGAGCAGTTCTTC.

This clone was counted only a few times. This sequence joins TRBV2 and TRBJ2-5; D unclear. The CDR3 totals 11 residues. V was trimmed by 11 bases and J by 5 bases, leaving 12 bases between them. The germline V gene encodes CDR1 SNHLY and CDR2 FYNNEI. The CDR3 nucleotides read TGTGCCGGAACGGTAGAGGAGACCCAGTACTTC. Protein product: CAGTVEETQYF. The full variable domain, in which reference TRBV2 and TRBJ2-5 provide the parts outside the CDR3, is EPEVTQTPSHQVTQMGQEVILRCVPISNHLYFYWYRQILGQKVEFLVSFYNNEISEKSEIFDDQFSVERPDGSNFTLKIRSTKLEDSAMYFCAGTVEETQYFGPGTRLLVL.